Below, 19 T cell receptor beta chains from the same sample are listed, as sequenced in a study of T cells after yellow fever vaccination. TCRdb used MiXCR to reprocess the 5' RACE reads, holding one entry per CDR3 protein. The sample records hundreds of thousands of distinct CDR3 sequences, approximately 13% being singletons. The source was PBMCs, collected on the day of the yellow fever booster vaccination. These receptor sequences come from a man aged 25-45 years who received the YFV17D yellow fever vaccine.

The J gene is TRBJ2-2, the V gene TRBV7-2; no clear D. The CDR3 is 15 residues long. Germline V gene lookup returns CDR1 SGHTA and CDR2 FQGNSA. V was shortened by 1 base and J by 5 bases, with 11 bases between the two germline ends. The CDR3 nucleotides read TGTGCCAGCAGCTTAGATCGTGTACAAACCGGGGAGCTGTTTTTT. As protein: CASSLDRVQTGELFF.

The sample holds many counts of this clonotype. The rearrangement joins TRBV5-1 to TRBJ1-4, with 8 bases fitting TRBD1. The CDR3 loop spans 14 amino acids. V shed 4 bases and J 7 bases; nucleotides not matched to a gene: 6. Germline V gene sequence: CDR1 SGHRS, CDR2 YFSETQ. The CDR3 region has the DNA TGCGCCAGCAGCCCAGGACAGGGTCGTGAAAAACTGTTTTTT. Protein: CASSPGQGREKLFF.

CDR3 region: CASSQDRPTSGRVSTDTQYF. CDR3 coding DNA: TGTGCCAGCAGCCAGGATCGACCCACTAGCGGGAGGGTTAGCACAGATACGCAGTATTTT. V gene TRBV12-3 or TRBV12-4 combines with J gene TRBJ2-3, with 13 bases that match TRBD2. The length of the CDR3 is 20 residues. The J segment lost 0 bases and the V segment lost 6 bases, leaving 15 bases of the junction unmatched.

This clonotype was detected only a few times. V gene TRBV6-1 combines with J gene TRBJ2-5; 14 bases agree with TRBD2. The length of the CDR3 is 18 residues. Per the germline V gene, CDR1 is MNHNS and CDR2 is SASEGT. Germline trimming cut 6 bases from V and 1 base from J; bases unmatched to any gene: 10. In nucleotides, the CDR3 is TGTGCCAGCAGCGGACCCGGGACTAGCGGGAGACTCCAAGAGACCCAGTACTTC. The encoded protein is CASSGPGTSGRLQETQYF.

This clonotype has more than one count but fewer than ten. The chain uses TRBV28 and TRBJ2-7; no firm D call. V was clipped by 3 bases and J by 6 bases, with 6 bases between them. Germline V gene lookup returns CDR1 MDHEN and CDR2 SYDVKM. The CDR3 runs to 11 residues. The CDR3 coding sequence is TGTGCCAGCAGTTTTGGTAGCGAGCAGTACTTC. This translates into CASSFGSEQYF.

The V and J genes are TRBV27 and TRBJ1-1; 8 bases align to TRBD1. J gave up 0 bases and V 8 bases, and 5 bases lay outside the gene matches. Germline CDR1 is MNHEY and CDR2 is SMNVEV (reference sequence). The CDR3 runs 14 residues. In DNA form, the CDR3 reads TGTGCCAGCGGGGACAGGCCGCTGAACACTGAAGCTTTCTTT. It translates to CASGDRPLNTEAFF.

This clonotype was seen more than once but under ten times. The chain uses TRBV28 and TRBJ2-7, with 9 bases fitting TRBD1. The CDR3 sequence is 14 residues long. V shed 7 bases and J 4 bases; nucleotides not matched to a gene: 8. Germline CDR1 and CDR2: MDHEN and SYDVKM. DNA of the CDR3: TGTGCCAGCACCCTCGGGGACAGGGCGTACGAGCAGTACTTC. It is translated as CASTLGDRAYEQYF.

The chain recombines TRBV5-1 with TRBJ2-3, with 12 bases that match TRBD2. The CDR3 is 15 amino acids. J was trimmed by 5 bases and V by 4 bases; bases with no gene match: 5. Germline CDR1 and CDR2: SGHRS and YFSETQ. CDR3 coding DNA: TGCGCCAGCAGCCGACTAGCGGGAGTGGGAGATACGCAGTATTTT. Residues: CASSRLAGVGDTQYF.

This clonotype was observed a few times. The gene calls are TRBV28 and TRBJ2-7; D possibly corresponds to TRBD2 (5 bases). The CDR3 sequence is 14 residues long. CDR1 is MDHEN and CDR2 is SYDVKM in the germline V gene. The V and J ends lost 9 bases and 3 bases respectively, with 18 bases between them. The CDR3 DNA is TGTGCCAGTAGAATTGGACTCACAGTCTACGAGCAGTACTTC. It specifies CASRIGLTVYEQYF.

This clonotype was observed a handful of times. The chain uses TRBV2 and TRBJ2-6, with a possible D match to TRBD2 (6 bases). Deletions cut 6 bases from V and 4 bases from J, with 13 bases between. This CDR3 spans 15 amino acids. The germline V gene has CDR1 SNHLY and CDR2 FYNNEI. Here the CDR3 reads CASSVGTLGANVLTF. In DNA, the CDR3 is TGTGCCAGCAGCGTCGGGACTCTGGGGGCCAACGTCCTGACTTTC.

The rearrangement joins TRBV20-1 to TRBJ1-6; the D is unclear. The ends were cut back, 1 base at V and 6 bases at J, with 10 bases in the middle. CDR1 is DFQATT, CDR2 SNEGSKA, per germline (reference sequence). This CDR3 region has 14 residues. The CDR3 DNA reads TGCAGTGCTAGAGTGACTAAAGCTAATTCACCCCTCCACTTT. This translates into CSARVTKANSPLHF.

The chain is built from TRBV30 and TRBJ2-5; 9 positions match TRBD1. Per the germline V gene, CDR1 is GTSNPN and CDR2 is SVGIG (reference sequence). The junction had 8 bases not matched to a gene; V was cut back by 5 bases and J by 1 base. This CDR3 has 15 residues. DNA for the CDR3: TGTGCCTGGGGCCCAGGGGACAGGGTCCAAGAGACCCAGTACTTC. Its translation: CAWGPGDRVQETQYF.

Many counts were recorded for this clonotype. The rearrangement uses TRBV7-2 and TRBJ2-7; no clear D gene. The CDR3 has 11 amino acids. Germline CDR1 is SGHTA and CDR2 is FQGNSA. Between the trimmed V and J ends, which lost 8 bases and 0 bases, there was a span of 5 bases. In DNA, the CDR3 is TGTGCCAGCTCCGTCTCCTACGAGCAGTACTTC. Protein product: CASSVSYEQYF.

This clonotype was seen more than once but under ten times. The genes are TRBV5-1 and TRBJ1-1; D not resolved. The CDR3 covers 14 residues. Per the germline V gene, CDR1 is SGHRS and CDR2 is YFSETQ. Trimming removed 1 base at V and 3 bases at J, with 10 bases between. This CDR3 reads CASSLIGGDTEAFF. The CDR3 DNA is TGCGCCAGCAGCTTGATAGGAGGCGACACTGAAGCTTTCTTT.

CDR3 bases: TGTGCCACCACCCAGCAGGGGACTAGCACCGGGGAGCTGTTTTTT. This encodes CATTQQGTSTGELFF. The chain is built from TRBV3-1 and TRBJ2-2; TRBD2 agrees at 8 bases. This CDR3 region has 15 residues. V trimming: 10 bases; J trimming: 4 bases; junction bases outside the gene matches: 11. The germline V gene has CDR1 LGHDT and CDR2 YNNKEL (reference sequence).

This clonotype has more than one count but fewer than ten. This chain uses TRBV7-9 with TRBJ2-1, with 9 bases matching TRBD2. Germline V gene data show CDR1 as SEHNR and CDR2 as FQNEAQ (reference sequence). CDR3 size: 15 residues. Trimming at V came to 4 bases and at J to 6 bases, leaving 7 bases not matched to a gene. CDR3: CASSSGAGGPNEQFF. In DNA form, the CDR3 reads TGTGCCAGCAGCTCGGGGGCGGGAGGGCCCAATGAGCAGTTCTTC.

In its sample, this clonotype was seen a few times. This sequence joins TRBV5-1 and TRBJ2-5; TRBD2 matches 13 bases. The germline CDR1 and CDR2 sequences are SGHRS and YFSETQ. This CDR3 has 16 amino acids. Trimming removed 0 bases from V and 5 bases from J; junction bases left unmatched: 4. CDR3 protein: CASSLVGLAGRETQYF. The DNA for the CDR3 is TGCGCCAGCAGCTTGGTGGGACTAGCGGGAAGGGAGACCCAGTACTTC.

V is TRBV20-1 and J is TRBJ2-7, with D possibly matching TRBD1 (5 bases). Trimming took 4 bases from V and 8 from J, leaving 15 bases between them. The CDR3 is made up of 12 amino acids. The germline V gene has CDR1 DFQATT and CDR2 SNEGSKA (reference sequence). CDR3 in DNA: TGCAGTGCTACCCCCTCAGGGTCACAGCAGTACTTC. Translating gives CSATPSGSQQYF.

For this clonotype: A much larger clonotype is one base distant, so this may be a read error. The J gene is TRBJ2-7, the V gene TRBV4-1; 10 bases are a match to TRBD1. The germline V gene has CDR1 MGHRA and CDR2 YSYEKL. CDR3 length: 14 amino acids. V lost 5 bases and J lost 7; bases outside the gene matches: 8. DNA for the CDR3: TGCGCCAGCAGCAACTGGGACAGGGGTGAAGAGCAGTACTTC. It yields the protein CASSNWDRGEEQYF.